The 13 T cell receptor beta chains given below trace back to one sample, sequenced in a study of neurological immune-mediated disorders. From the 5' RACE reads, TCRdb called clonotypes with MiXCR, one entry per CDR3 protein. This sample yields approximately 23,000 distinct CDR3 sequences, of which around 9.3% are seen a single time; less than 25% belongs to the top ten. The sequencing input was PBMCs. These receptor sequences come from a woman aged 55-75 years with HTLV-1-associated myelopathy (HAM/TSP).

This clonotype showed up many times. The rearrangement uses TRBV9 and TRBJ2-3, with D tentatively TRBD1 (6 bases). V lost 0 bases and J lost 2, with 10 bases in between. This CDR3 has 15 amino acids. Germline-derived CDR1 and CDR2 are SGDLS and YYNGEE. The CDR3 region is CASSVAGAVTDTQYF. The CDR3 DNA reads TGTGCCAGCAGCGTAGCAGGGGCGGTCACAGATACGCAGTATTTT.

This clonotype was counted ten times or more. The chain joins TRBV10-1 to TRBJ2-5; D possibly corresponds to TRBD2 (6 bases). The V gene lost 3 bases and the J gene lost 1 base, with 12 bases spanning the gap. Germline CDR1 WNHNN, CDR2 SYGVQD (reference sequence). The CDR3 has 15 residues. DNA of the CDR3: TGCGCCAGCAGTGAATCTCAACTAGCCCAAGAGACCCAGTACTTC. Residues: CASSESQLAQETQYF.

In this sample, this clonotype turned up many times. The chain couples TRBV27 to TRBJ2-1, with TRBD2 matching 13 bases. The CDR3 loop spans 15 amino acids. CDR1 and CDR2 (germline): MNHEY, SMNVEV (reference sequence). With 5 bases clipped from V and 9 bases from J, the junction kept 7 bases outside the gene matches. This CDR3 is CASSLGLAGVGEQFF. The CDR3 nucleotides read TGTGCCAGCAGTCTTGGACTAGCGGGGGTCGGTGAGCAGTTCTTC.

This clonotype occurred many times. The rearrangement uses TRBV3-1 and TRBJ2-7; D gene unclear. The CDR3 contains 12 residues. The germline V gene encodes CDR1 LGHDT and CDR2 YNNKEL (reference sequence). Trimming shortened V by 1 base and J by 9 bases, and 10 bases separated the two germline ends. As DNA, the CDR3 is TGTGCCAGCAGCCAAGCGGAAACGCTGCAGTACTTC. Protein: CASSQAETLQYF.

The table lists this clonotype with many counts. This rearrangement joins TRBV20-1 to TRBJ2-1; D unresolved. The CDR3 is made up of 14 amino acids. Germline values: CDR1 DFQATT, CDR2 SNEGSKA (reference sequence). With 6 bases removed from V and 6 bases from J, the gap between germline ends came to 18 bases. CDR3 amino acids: CSAPRLSSLNEQFF. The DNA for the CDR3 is TGCAGTGCGCCAAGGCTATCGAGCCTCAATGAGCAGTTCTTC.

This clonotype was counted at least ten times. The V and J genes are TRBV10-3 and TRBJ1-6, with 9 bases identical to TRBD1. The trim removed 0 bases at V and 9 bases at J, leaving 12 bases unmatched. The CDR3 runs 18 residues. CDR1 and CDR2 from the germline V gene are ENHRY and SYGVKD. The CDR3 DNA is TGTGCCATCAGTGAGTCATTTTTAGCGGGACAGGGATCTTCACCCCTCCACTTT. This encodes CAISESFLAGQGSSPLHF.

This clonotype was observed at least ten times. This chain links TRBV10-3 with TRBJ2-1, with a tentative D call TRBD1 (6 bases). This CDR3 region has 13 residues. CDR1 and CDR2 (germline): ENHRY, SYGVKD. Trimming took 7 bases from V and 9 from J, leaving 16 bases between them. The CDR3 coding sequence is TGTGCCATCACTCTCAACAGGGTCAGTGAGCAGTTCTTC. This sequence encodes CAITLNRVSEQFF.

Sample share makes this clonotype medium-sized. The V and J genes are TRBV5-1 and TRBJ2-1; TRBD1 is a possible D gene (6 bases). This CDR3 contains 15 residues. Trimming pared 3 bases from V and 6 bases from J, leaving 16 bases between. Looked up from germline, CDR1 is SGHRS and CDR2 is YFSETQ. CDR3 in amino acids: CASSYRGTIPNEQFF. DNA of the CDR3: TGCGCCAGCAGCTATAGAGGGACAATCCCCAATGAGCAGTTCTTC. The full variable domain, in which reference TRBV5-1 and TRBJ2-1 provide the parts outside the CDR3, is KAGVTQTPRYLIKTRGQQVTLSCSPISGHRSVSWYQQTPGQGLQFLFEYFSETQRNKGNFPGRFSGRQFSNSRSEMNVSTLELGDSALYLCASSYRGTIPNEQFFGPGTRLTVL.

DNA for the CDR3: TGTGCCAGCAGTGAACTAGCGGGGGGGCCAGAGACCCAGTACTTC. This translates into CASSELAGGPETQYF. V and J are TRBV6-1 and TRBJ2-5, with TRBD2 identical over 12 bases. The V gene's germline CDR1 is MNHNS and CDR2 SASEGT. The CDR3 extends over 15 amino acids. V was pared by 2 bases and J by 4 bases, with 2 bases of the junction left unmatched.

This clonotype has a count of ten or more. CDR3 loop: CASSSAATGWYTF. CDR3 nucleotide sequence: TGTGCCAGCAGTTCCGCCGCGACAGGGTGGTACACCTTC. The rearrangement links TRBV6-2 or TRBV6-3 to TRBJ1-2; 7 positions agree with TRBD1. The CDR3 extends over 13 amino acids. Trimming took 4 bases from V and 11 from J; bases not matched to a gene: 10. CDR1 is MNHEY, CDR2 SVGEGT, per germline.

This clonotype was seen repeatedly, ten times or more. For the CDR3, the DNA is TGTGCCAGCTCACCAGGCAGGGCGAATCAAGAGACCCAGTACTTC. It translates to CASSPGRANQETQYF. This chain connects TRBV18 to TRBJ2-5; D is possibly TRBD1 (5 bases). In germline, CDR1 is KGHSH, CDR2 LQKENI. Trimming stripped 2 bases from V and 2 bases from J, with 12 bases between. The CDR3 consists of 15 residues.

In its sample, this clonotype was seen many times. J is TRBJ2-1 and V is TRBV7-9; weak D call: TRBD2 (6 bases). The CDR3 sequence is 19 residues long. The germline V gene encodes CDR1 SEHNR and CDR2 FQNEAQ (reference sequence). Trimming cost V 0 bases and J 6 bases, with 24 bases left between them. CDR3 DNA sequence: TGTGCCAGCAGCTTAGCTCTGCGGGGCTCTCCACAGATTCCCAATGAGCAGTTCTTC. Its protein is CASSLALRGSPQIPNEQFF.

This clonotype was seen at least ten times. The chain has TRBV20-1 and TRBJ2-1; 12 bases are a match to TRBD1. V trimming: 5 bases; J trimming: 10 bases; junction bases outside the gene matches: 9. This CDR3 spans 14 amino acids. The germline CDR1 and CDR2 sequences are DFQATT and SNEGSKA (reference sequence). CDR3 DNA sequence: TGCAGTGCTCTCTGGGACAGGGGGCCATCCGAGCAGTTCTTC. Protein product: CSALWDRGPSEQFF.